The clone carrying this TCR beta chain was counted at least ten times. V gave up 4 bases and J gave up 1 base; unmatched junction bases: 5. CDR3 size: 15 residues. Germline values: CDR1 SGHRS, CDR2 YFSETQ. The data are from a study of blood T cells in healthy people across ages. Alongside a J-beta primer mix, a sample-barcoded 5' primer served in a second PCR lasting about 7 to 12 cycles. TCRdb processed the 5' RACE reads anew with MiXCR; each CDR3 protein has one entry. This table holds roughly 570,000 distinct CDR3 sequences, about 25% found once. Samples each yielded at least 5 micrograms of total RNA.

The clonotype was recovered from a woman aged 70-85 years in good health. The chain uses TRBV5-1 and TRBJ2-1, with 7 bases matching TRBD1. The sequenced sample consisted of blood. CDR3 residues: CASSPRQGSYNEQFF. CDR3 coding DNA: TGCGCCAGCAGCCCCCGACAGGGTTCCTACAATGAGCAGTTCTTC.